The T cell receptor (beta chain) described here comes from a study of graft-versus-host responses after intestinal transplantation. Across the whole study: The transplants performed in recipients were multivisceral, liver-intestinal, or isolated intestinal. Anti-thymocyte globulin induction, then tacrolimus and steroids for about 3 years, went to all recipients.

Repertoires were generated with immunoSEQ multiplex PCR, while TCRdb's copy carries only in-frame clones and drops some. The table shows 80,000 to 100,000 clones, with roughly nine tenths occurring only once. As regards this clone: The antigen remains undetermined.

The ends were cut back, 4 bases at V and 1 base at J, with 13 bases in the middle. The V gene's germline CDR1 is SNHLY and CDR2 FYNNEI. CDR3 length: 15 amino acids. The origin of this receptor is a human donor who received an intestinal transplant. The genes are TRBV2 and TRBJ2-5; tentative D call: TRBD1 (6 bases). This sample comprised unstimulated CD4+ T cells sorted from spleen or lymph node cells, obtained before intestinal transplant. Here the CDR3 reads CASSVAGARQETQYF. In DNA form, the CDR3 reads TGTGCCAGCAGTGTGGCAGGGGCCCGCCAAGAGACCCAGTACTTC. The full variable domain, its missing parts supplied by reference TRBV2 and TRBJ2-5, is EPEVTQTPSHQVTQMGQEVILRCVPISNHLYFYWYRQILGQKVEFLVSFYNNEISEKSEIFDDQFSVERPDGSNFTLKIRSTKLEDSAMYFCASSVAGARQETQYFGPGTRLLVL.